The entry that follows covers one T cell receptor (beta chain) sequence. Its antigen is currently unknown. This record comes from a study of cytomegalovirus exposure and HLA in healthy donors. Overall study results and limits: TCR association rates varied by HLA locus in a later analysis, with DRB1 highest and HLA-C lowest. A further, later analysis showed that HLA-associated TCR beta chains (compared with equally common others) were more clonally expanded. It was about 150 TCR beta chains that were listed as cytomegalovirus-associated.

CDR1 and CDR2 (germline): MNHEY, SVGAGI. V lost 2 bases, J lost 4 bases, and 11 bases lay in between. The CDR3 runs 14 residues. PCR was performed using 60 Vbeta and 13 Jbeta primers. The data were produced by immunoSEQ multiplex PCR, yet TCRdb's version contains in-frame clones alone and is incomplete. The sample includes about 130,000 clones, 76% seen only once; the top ten take over 2.5%. Sequenced material: PBMCs. The gene calls are TRBV6-5 and TRBJ1-2, with a tentative D call TRBD1 (5 bases). The sequence was obtained from a man aged 40-55 years in good health and CMV-seronegative. CDR3 region: CASSYGGRGYGYTF. CDR3 coding DNA: TGTGCCAGCAGTTACGGGGGGAGAGGCTATGGCTACACCTTC.